What follows are 30 T cell receptor beta chains derived from one specimen sequenced in a study of T cells after somatic rescue of genetic block. Here immunoSEQ multiplex PCR was the method, and the copy in TCRdb shows in-frame clones only, minus some. The sample lists tens of thousands of clones, 75% to 90% occurring once. The sample taken for sequencing was peripheral blood mononuclear cells (PBMCs). These receptor sequences come from a woman aged 18-35 years.

J is TRBJ1-5 and V is TRBV25-1; 8 nucleotides match TRBD1. V lost 4 bases, J lost 6 bases, and 2 bases stayed unmatched. CDR1 MGHDK and CDR2 SYGVNS come from the germline V gene. CDR3 length: 13 amino acids. The CDR3 bases are TGTGCCAGCAGTGGACAGGGGTCTCAGCCCCAGCATTTT. It encodes CASSGQGSQPQHF.

V and J are TRBV11-3 and TRBJ1-4; D not resolved. V gave up 3 bases and J gave up 5 bases, with 4 bases separating them. CDR3 size: 12 residues. Germline loops: CDR1 SGHNT, CDR2 YENEEA. DNA for the CDR3: TGTGCCAGCAGCTTGGGAAATGAAAAACTGTTTTTT. Its translation is CASSLGNEKLFF.

This sequence joins TRBV10-3 and TRBJ2-5; D unresolved. V shed 5 bases and J shed 0 bases, with 10 bases lying between them. The length of the CDR3 is 14 residues. The germline V gene encodes CDR1 ENHRY and CDR2 SYGVKD. CDR3 bases: TGTGCCATCAGTCCATCGAGGAACCAAGAGACCCAGTACTTC. This gives the protein CAISPSRNQETQYF.

With respect to this clone: A junction boundary mismatches the germline segment, possibly from a read error. This chain links TRBV27 with TRBJ2-2, with 13 bases matching TRBD2. The CDR3 covers 19 residues. Germline V CDR1 and CDR2: MNHEY, SMNVEV (reference sequence). The CDR3 is CASSLLGLAGEGNAGELFF. The CDR3, as DNA: TGTGCCAGCAGTTTGCTTGGACTAGCGGGAGAAGGGAACGCCGGGGAGCTGTTTTTT.

V is TRBV19 and J is TRBJ1-5; 7 bases agree with TRBD1. The CDR3 has 17 residues. Germline CDR1 is LNHDA and CDR2 is SQIVND (reference sequence). Trimming at V came to 6 bases and at J to 0 bases, leaving 11 bases not matched to a gene. The CDR3 is CASRRAGGGNSNQPQHF. The CDR3 nucleotides are TGTGCCAGTAGGAGGGCAGGGGGGGGTAATAGCAATCAGCCCCAGCATTTT.

This clone is a singleton in its sample. The chain links TRBV28 to TRBJ1-1; no clear D gene. CDR3 length: 13 amino acids. With 3 bases removed from V and 7 bases from J, the gap between germline ends came to 12 bases. Per the germline V gene, CDR1 is MDHEN and CDR2 is SYDVKM. In nucleotides, the CDR3 is TGTGCCAGCAGTTTGGGCGGTCGAGTTGAAGCTTTCTTT. Translation: CASSLGGRVEAFF. The entire variable domain, with the rest obtained from reference TRBV28 and TRBJ1-1, is as follows: DVKVTQSSRYLVKRTGEKVFLECVQDMDHENMFWYRQDPGLGLRLIYFSYDVKMKEKGDIPEGYSVSREKKERFSLILESASTNQTSMYLCASSLGGRVEAFFGQGTRLTVV.

CDR3 sequence (DNA): TGTGCCAGCAGATCCAGCGGGGTGGGTTACAATGAGCAGTTCTTC. It specifies CASRSSGVGYNEQFF. The V call is TRBV28, the J call TRBJ2-1; 7 bases fit TRBD2. This CDR3 contains 15 residues. CDR1 and CDR2 from the germline V gene are MDHEN and SYDVKM. V lost 6 bases, J lost 4 bases, and 9 bases stayed unmatched.

The CDR3 DNA follows: TGTGCCAGTAGTCCCCCTACCCCAGGATCTGGAAACACCATATATTTT. It translates to CASSPPTPGSGNTIYF. The chain is built from TRBV19 and TRBJ1-3, with D unclear. Germline V gene data show CDR1 as LNHDA and CDR2 as SQIVND (reference sequence). V lost 5 bases and J lost 1, with 15 bases in between. There are 16 residues in the CDR3.

J is TRBJ2-7 and V is TRBV7-6; D remains unclear. V lost 3 bases to trimming and J lost 5 bases, with 8 bases between them. CDR1 and CDR2 (germline): SGHVS, FNYEAQ. The CDR3 extends over 12 amino acids. CDR3 sequence: CASSFLGNEQYF. In nucleotides, the CDR3 is TGTGCCAGCAGCTTCTTGGGCAACGAGCAGTACTTC.

The rearrangement uses TRBV7-2 and TRBJ2-3, with a possible D match to TRBD2 (5 bases). The CDR3 loop spans 17 amino acids. The V gene lost 4 bases and the J gene lost 1 base, with 18 bases spanning the gap. Per the germline V gene, CDR1 is SGHTA and CDR2 is FQGNSA. CDR3 in amino acids: CASSSRDRRARTDTQYF. Here the CDR3 DNA reads TGTGCCAGCAGCTCTAGGGATAGGCGGGCCCGCACAGATACGCAGTATTTT. The full variable domain, completed using reference TRBV7-2 and TRBJ2-3, is GAGVSQSPSNKVTEKGKDVELRCDPISGHTALYWYRQSLGQGLEFLIYFQGNSAPDKSGLPSDRFSAERTGGSVSTLTIQRTQQEDSAVYLCASSSRDRRARTDTQYFGPGTRLTVL.

The rearrangement joins TRBV10-1 to TRBJ1-1, with 7 positions matching TRBD1. Trimming at V came to 0 bases and at J to 2 bases, leaving 9 bases not matched to a gene. CDR3 size: 17 residues. Germline CDR1 reads WNHNN; CDR2 reads SYGVQD (reference sequence). The CDR3 DNA reads as TGCGCCAGCAGTGAGTCGAGGGCAGGGGGATTCAACACTGAAGCTTTCTTT. It translates to CASSESRAGGFNTEAFF.

This clone is a singleton in its sample. The rearrangement uses TRBV7-2 and TRBJ1-4; D gene unclear. The CDR3 spans 14 residues. Between the trimmed V and J ends, which lost 5 bases and 1 base, there was a span of 8 bases. Germline CDR1 reads SGHTA; CDR2 reads FQGNSA. The CDR3 reads CASSRAGTNEKLFF. The CDR3 bases are TGTGCCAGCAGCCGCGCGGGAACTAATGAAAAACTGTTTTTT.

The chain joins TRBV14 to TRBJ2-2; D is unresolved. CDR3 length: 13 amino acids. The germline gives CDR1 SGHDN, CDR2 FVKESK. With 1 base removed from V and 6 bases from J, the gap between germline ends came to 6 bases. The CDR3 region is CASSQVSPGELFF. CDR3 DNA sequence: TGTGCCAGCAGCCAAGTTTCTCCCGGGGAGCTGTTTTTT.

The chain uses TRBV7-9 and TRBJ2-7, with unresolved D. Trimming shortened V by 5 bases and J by 3 bases, and 14 bases separated the two germline ends. From germline, CDR1 is SEHNR and CDR2 FQNEAQ (reference sequence). The CDR3 has 14 residues. The CDR3 region is CASSPTAWDYEQYF. DNA of the CDR3: TGTGCCAGCAGCCCCACGGCCTGGGACTACGAGCAGTACTTC.

The rearrangement joins TRBV30 to TRBJ2-7; 10 positions match TRBD2. V lost 4 bases to trimming and J lost 1 base; unmatched junction nucleotides: 7. The CDR3 is made up of 15 amino acids. From germline, CDR1 is GTSNPN and CDR2 SVGIG (reference sequence). The CDR3 nucleotides read TGTGCCTGGAAAAACGGACTAGCGGAATCCTACGAGCAGTACTTC. As protein: CAWKNGLAESYEQYF. Full variable domain (remainder filled in from reference TRBV30 and TRBJ2-7): SQTIHQWPATLVQPVGSPLSLECTVEGTSNPNLYWYRQAAGRGLQLLFYSVGIGQISSEVPQNLSASRPQDRQFILSSKKLLLSDSGFYLCAWKNGLAESYEQYFGPGTRLTVT.

The chain uses TRBV7-2 and TRBJ2-1; tentatively, D is TRBD1 or TRBD2 (5 bases each). Germline CDR1 SGHTA, CDR2 FQGNSA. Trimming removed 1 base from V and 7 bases from J, with 11 bases in between. The CDR3 has 14 residues. DNA for the CDR3: TGTGCCAGCAGCTTAGGGGGGAATCGAAATGAGCAGTTCTTC. Translating gives CASSLGGNRNEQFF. The variable domain in full, completed from reference TRBV7-2 and TRBJ2-1, reads GAGVSQSPSNKVTEKGKDVELRCDPISGHTALYWYRQSLGQGLEFLIYFQGNSAPDKSGLPSDRFSAERTGGSVSTLTIQRTQQEDSAVYLCASSLGGNRNEQFFGPGTRLTVL.

This chain links TRBV6-5 with TRBJ2-4; D is ambiguous. Looked up from germline, CDR1 is MNHEY and CDR2 is SVGAGI. The ends were cut back, 7 bases at V and 9 bases at J, with 10 bases in the middle. The CDR3 loop spans 11 amino acids. This CDR3 is CASTSGRIQYF. CDR3 nucleotide sequence: TGTGCCAGCACCTCCGGGCGCATTCAGTACTTC.

The chain joins TRBV10-2 to TRBJ2-1, with D tentatively TRBD2 (5 bases). CDR3 length: 14 residues. V was shortened by 7 bases and J by 8 bases, with 18 bases between the two germline ends. Per germline, CDR1 WSHSY and CDR2 SAAADI. The CDR3 loop is CASNRPGEHHEQFF. CDR3 sequence (DNA): TGCGCCAGCAACCGACCCGGGGAGCACCATGAGCAGTTCTTC.

This clone showed up just a few times. This chain joins TRBV27 and TRBJ1-1, with D perhaps TRBD1 (6 bases). Looked up from germline, CDR1 is MNHEY and CDR2 is SMNVEV (reference sequence). The ends were cut back, 7 bases at V and 1 base at J, with 7 bases in the middle. The CDR3 totals 12 residues. The CDR3 spells CASKGGNTEAFF. In DNA form, the CDR3 reads TGTGCCAGCAAGGGGGGGAACACTGAAGCTTTCTTT.

The chain combines TRBV10-3 with TRBJ1-5; D is perhaps TRBD1 (5 bases). CDR3 size: 12 residues. Per germline, CDR1 ENHRY and CDR2 SYGVKD. V dropped 2 bases and J dropped 8 bases, with 7 bases sitting between them. The CDR3 sequence: CAISEGGKPQHF. The CDR3 DNA follows: TGTGCCATCAGTGAGGGGGGGAAGCCCCAGCATTTT.

The chain carries TRBV28 and TRBJ2-5, with 10 bases lining up with TRBD2. The V gene's germline CDR1 is MDHEN and CDR2 SYDVKM. The J segment lost 6 bases and the V segment lost 6 bases, leaving 13 bases of the junction unmatched. The CDR3 loop spans 16 amino acids. CDR3 in amino acids: CASSPLASSGRKTQYF. CDR3 coding DNA: TGTGCCAGCAGCCCCCTTGCTTCTAGCGGGAGAAAGACCCAGTACTTC. Full variable domain (outside the CDR3, taken from reference TRBV28 and TRBJ2-5): DVKVTQSSRYLVKRTGEKVFLECVQDMDHENMFWYRQDPGLGLRLIYFSYDVKMKEKGDIPEGYSVSREKKERFSLILESASTNQTSMYLCASSPLASSGRKTQYFGPGTRLLVL.

The V and J genes are TRBV18 and TRBJ1-2; D not certain. Looked up from germline, CDR1 is KGHSH and CDR2 is LQKENI. Trimming left V 5 bases short and J 3 bases short, with 10 bases between. The CDR3 consists of 13 residues. The CDR3 bases are TGTGCCAGCTCATTAGAGACGGACTATGGCTACACCTTC. Residues: CASSLETDYGYTF.

This clone was recorded only once. This chain joins TRBV10-3 and TRBJ2-2; TRBD2 matches 11 bases. Looked up from germline, CDR1 is ENHRY and CDR2 is SYGVKD. The CDR3 has 16 residues. The junction had 8 bases not matched to a gene; V was cut back by 8 bases and J by 3 bases. CDR3 amino acids: CAIQGLAGGYTGELFF. CDR3 nucleotide sequence: TGTGCCATCCAAGGACTAGCGGGCGGGTACACCGGGGAGCTGTTTTTT.

This sequence joins TRBV5-5 and TRBJ2-7; maybe TRBD2 (6 bases). Trimming stripped 4 bases from V and 7 bases from J, with 12 bases between. Germline V gene data show CDR1 as SGHKS and CDR2 as YYEKEE (reference sequence). The CDR3 loop spans 12 amino acids. CDR3 bases: TGTGCCAGCAGCCCGGCGGCGGGAGAGCAGTACTTC. Protein: CASSPAAGEQYF.

For this clone: The same CDR3 is also encoded by other DNA sequences in this sample. The CDR3 protein is CASSLGGGETQYF. The CDR3 DNA sequence: TGCGCCAGCAGCTTGGGAGGGGGAGAGACCCAGTACTTC. The chain employs TRBV5-1 and TRBJ2-5, with D possibly being TRBD1 (6 bases). The V gene lost 0 bases and the J gene lost 4 bases, with 7 bases spanning the gap. The CDR3 has 13 amino acids. The germline gives CDR1 SGHRS, CDR2 YFSETQ.

This sequence joins TRBV5-1 and TRBJ2-1; 9 nucleotides align to TRBD1. CDR3 size: 16 residues. CDR1 is SGHRS and CDR2 is YFSETQ in the germline V gene. The V segment lost 0 bases and the J segment 7 bases; nucleotides outside the gene matches: 8. The DNA for the CDR3 is TGCGCCAGCAGCTTGGGAGGGACAGGGTCGGTTAATGAGCAGTTCTTC. Its protein is CASSLGGTGSVNEQFF.

The chain has TRBV19 and TRBJ1-1; D is ambiguous. The CDR3 is 12 amino acids. Germline-derived CDR1 and CDR2 are LNHDA and SQIVND (reference sequence). V was pared by 7 bases and J by 4 bases, with 10 bases between. The CDR3 coding sequence is TGTGCCAGTATCACCGCTGGCACTGAAGCTTTCTTT. It codes for CASITAGTEAFF.

The chain carries TRBV5-8 and TRBJ1-4, with TRBD1 identical over 9 bases. The germline V gene encodes CDR1 SGHTS and CDR2 YDEGEE. CDR3 size: 18 residues. With 4 bases clipped from V and 0 bases from J, the junction kept 10 bases outside the gene matches. This CDR3 is CASSPPGQGASTNEKLFF. CDR3 coding DNA: TGTGCCAGCAGCCCTCCGGGACAGGGTGCGTCAACTAATGAAAAACTGTTTTTT.

The V call is TRBV10-3, the J call TRBJ1-1, with TRBD1 matching over 8 bases. The germline gives CDR1 ENHRY, CDR2 SYGVKD. The CDR3 has 15 residues. Trimming cost V 3 bases and J 7 bases; bases outside gene matches: 10. The CDR3 region is CAISDPGTGLYEAFF. The DNA of the CDR3 is TGTGCCATCAGTGATCCCGGGACAGGACTATATGAAGCTTTCTTT.

This chain links TRBV28 with TRBJ1-2; D gene unclear. Germline values: CDR1 MDHEN, CDR2 SYDVKM. V lost 6 bases to trimming and J lost 4 bases, with 15 bases between them. The CDR3 has 14 residues. The CDR3 nucleotides are TGTGCCAGCAGGGTACAAGGAGGATCCTATGGCTACACCTTC. Protein sequence: CASRVQGGSYGYTF.